The entry that follows covers one T cell receptor (beta chain) sequence. No antigen is known for it. Qualities for individual bases were not recorded, and no much larger clone is one base off. The germline V gene encodes CDR1 SGHTA and CDR2 FQGNSA. Germline trimming: 8 bases from V, 1 base from J; junction bases outside gene matches: 9. Measured from the cysteine to the phenylalanine, the CDR3 is 19 residues long. Left in the record is the CDR3 DNA by itself, 57 bases read in frame from the first base. This record comes from a study of blood T cells in healthy people across ages (dated by TCRdb to 2013 to 2016). Regarding the research as a whole: In model experiments, template switching captured roughly one uniquely barcoded TCR beta cDNA molecule for every two T cells. Age-related changes in TCR beta repertoire diversity were measured in the study by deep sequencing normalized with unique cDNA molecular identifiers. Four age groups were formed from the donors: young (average roughly 15 years), middle-aged (around 37), aged (roughly 59) and long-lived (about 80). Using the same blood draw, the study looked at two additional independent replicas of 1 million unique cDNA reads for two donors, one aged 18 to 30 and the other aged 80 or older.

The 35 to 40 donors, aged roughly 6 to 100 years, were systemically healthy Caucasian individuals from Russia. Approximately 9.3 milliliters of peripheral blood were drawn from each donor into EDTA-treated Vacutainer tubes. PBMCs were isolated by Ficoll-Paque density-gradient centrifugation, with at least 6.5 million obtained per sample. Trizol reagent was used to extract total RNA from the PBMCs, yielding at least 6 micrograms per sample. Naive CD45RAhigh/CD27high T cell percentages were measured by flow cytometry on a PBMC aliquot from every donor. Overall study results and their limits: There was a strong correlation between observed TCR beta diversity and the percentage of naive T cells measured by flow cytometry. As age increased, observed TCR beta diversity per million T cells dropped in a roughly linear way, and a significant reduction was already evident by age roughly 40. Compared with the aged group, more naive CD4+ T cells, fewer expanded clones and increased TCR diversity were shown by the long-lived group, suggesting age selection. Donor CMV infection status was unknown, potentially confounding age-related changes in expanded clonotypes. Total diversity estimates from one million sequenced T cells were considered lower bounds and underestimates. Because profiling used bulk unsorted PBMCs, naive and antigen-experienced compartments could not be compared conclusively.

The library was built by means of 5' RACE. The instrument given in TCRdb is Illumina HiSeq 2500. The second PCR ran for roughly 6 to 11 cycles and used a J-beta primer mix along with a sample-barcoded 5' primer. Each TCR beta cDNA molecule received a unique molecular identifier from a template-switch 5' adaptor carrying 12 random nucleotides. Each sample yielded at least 3 million CDR3-containing paired-end reads. First-strand cDNA synthesis was performed from all RNA using the Mint cDNA synthesis kit, with priming by a TRBC-specific oligonucleotide. Following uracil-DNA glycosylase treatment, a first 18-cycle PCR with universal primers M1SS and BC2_uni_R was performed on all cDNA. The paper's data handling went like this. Normalization of each sample was performed by random selection of 1 million high-quality reads, each carrying a distinct molecular identifier. Reads with shared molecular identifiers were discarded instead of being binned into consensus sequences. MiTCR, run with a Q25 quality threshold and the strictest error-elimination algorithm, handled CDR3 identification, clonotype clustering and error correction. A nonparametric unseen species model with Euler transformation was used to estimate a lower bound on total TCR beta diversity. TCRdb took the public reads, trimmed them with fastp at Q25, ran MiXCR for clone calling and kept in-frame beta chains. CDR3 protein duplicates are merged, each entry listing the most common genes and DNA. TCRdb, rather than the study authors, made the V and J calls. For this sample the table gives 750,000 to 950,000 distinct CDR3 sequences, of which approximately 32% were detected only once. The ten largest clones capture roughly 10% of the sample.

A further study also used this sample, focusing on T cells of mothers and their children. As noted in the second study: Nine systemically healthy Caucasian individuals, comprising three mothers and their six children, were included as donors. cDNA synthesis used all of the extracted RNA, with around 1.6 ug of RNA in each 15 ul reaction. Sample barcodes and 2-4 random nucleotides were added via the M1S primer in the second PCR. Over 8 million TCR beta CDR3 reads were obtained for each mother, and approximately 2.9 million reads were obtained for each child. Thymic selection shapes the output of TCR recombination in a similar way in related and unrelated pairs, and inherited differences have a minor effect. Normalized repertoire overlap was always found to be slightly, but never significantly, higher in related mother-child pairs than in unrelated mother-child pairs. Persistent microchimeric T cell clones were not detected, at a sensitivity of 95 to 100 clones per million clonotypes. The study used deep NGS to compare TCR beta repertoires of mothers and children, seeking features distinguishing related mother-child pairs from unrelated individuals. On average, the children were roughly 11 +/- 4 years old, while the mothers were about 37 +/- 4 years old. After adapters were ligated using NEBNext reagents, the libraries underwent 100+100 nt paired-end sequencing on an Illumina HiSeq 2000. To avoid cross-contamination, the mother libraries and the child libraries were prepared a month apart and sequenced in separate runs. Between about 500,000 and 2,100,000 distinct TCR beta clonotypes were identified per donor. Naive TCR beta clonotypes were estimated from low-frequency clonotypes matched to each donor's FACS-determined naive share, without sorting.

The V and J segments used are TRBV7-2 and TRBJ2-6, with TRBD2 identical over 15 junction bases. The sample consisted of blood. This clonotype was obtained from a woman aged 40-49 years in good health. Here the CDR3 is given as CASARGLAGGISGANVLTF. The nucleotides are TGTGCCAGCGCTAGGGGACTAGCGGGGGGTATTTCTGGGGCCAACGTCCTGACTTTC.